This T cell receptor (beta chain) emerged from a study of T-cell memory formation after mild COVID-19 (dated by TCRdb to about 2021). Background for the entire study: TCR sequence clusters from the two donors were largely donor specific. T-cell clones expanding and contracting after mild COVID-19 in two donors were tracked by longitudinal TCRalpha and TCRbeta repertoire sequencing. The cohort comprised two young, previously healthy adult volunteers, one female and one male.

General study outcomes and caveats: Contracting CD4+ clones appeared mostly in the CM and EM memory subsets, whereas CD8+ clones were enriched in EMRA. From day 15 to 85, contracting clones showed balanced CD4/CD8 phenotypes, whereas a second wave of clones that expanded from day 15 to 37 leaned towards CD4+. SARS-CoV-2 specificity of the second-wave clones peaking on day 37 was not confirmed. Some responding clones were found in pre-infection memory, which suggests that pre-existing cross-reactive memory T cells took part in the SARS-CoV-2 response. Only two mild cases were covered by the study, and larger cohorts that include severe cases with pre-infection samples were considered necessary.

Sequencing took place on an Illumina NovaSeq 6000. cDNA libraries for TCRalpha and TCRbeta were prepared by 5'RACE using constant-segment primers, with sample barcodes and unique molecular identifiers added. RNA was extracted from every sample with Trizol reagent. Libraries were amplified in two PCR steps, with a second sample barcode and Illumina TruSeq adapters added in the second step. Libraries were sequenced on an Illumina NovaSeq with 2 x 150 bp paired-end reads. As for the original processing: With migec v1.2.7, reads were demultiplexed and then collapsed into UMI-guided consensus sequences. Using mixcr v2.1.11, the UMI consensuses were aligned to TRA and TRB V and J templates and assembled into clonotypes. Clonotypes were classified as expanded or contracted when called significant by both edgeR and NoisET, with noise models trained on biological replicates. edgeR calls used a false discovery rate-adjusted p below 0.01 and a log2 fold-change threshold of 1. PCA with hierarchical clustering of max-normalized trajectories of the 1000 most abundant clonotypes was used as exploratory dynamics analysis. Separately sequenced CD4+ and CD8+ repertoires were used to assign a CD4 or CD8 phenotype to each responding clone. The public reads were reanalyzed by TCRdb: fastp trimming at Q25, MiXCR alignment, in-frame beta chains only. For every CDR3 protein sequence, its rows merge into one entry that carries the most common genes and DNA. The V and J calls were not made by the authors but by TCRdb's processing. Present in this sample are about 400,000 distinct CDR3 sequences, less than 25% of which were seen just once. The top ten clonotypes cover around 9% of the sample.

PBMCs were isolated by Ficoll-Paque density gradient centrifugation. Counted from cysteine to phenylalanine, this CDR3 has 14 amino acids. This entry keeps only the CDR3 DNA: 42 bases, framed from base 1. V is reduced by 5 bases and J by 5 bases, leaving a spacing of 14 bases between them. CDR1 is given as SGHDT and CDR2 as YYEEEE, both from the germline V gene. Worth noting for this clonotype: Its cognate antigen has yet to be identified. Qualities for individual bases were not recorded, and no much larger clone is one base off.

Specimen: PBMCs or a T cell subset sorted from them (not recorded which). This TCR derives from an adult woman who had mild COVID-19 (a few samples of this study predate the infection). The sample titles of this study are shuffled in the database, so cell type and time point are left out; the donor was told from shared clones. The chain joins TRBV5-6 to TRBJ2-1; the D segment may tentatively be TRBD1 or TRBD2, each giving 5 matched bases. In nucleotide form, the sequence is TGTGCCAGCAGGACCCACGGGACCCACAATGAGCAGTTCTTC. This encodes CASRTHGTHNEQFF.